This T cell receptor (beta chain) is drawn from a study of blood T cell repertoires in COVID-19 (dated by TCRdb to about 2020). Broadly, across the study: Samples covering the acute and convalescent phases of COVID-19 were provided by collaborators in the United States, Italy and Spain. The prospective study material was composed of cDNA or gDNA derived from T cells, B-cell-depleted T cells, or PBMCs. Subjects who had been exposed to COVID-19, were actively infected with it, or had recovered from it provided the deeply sampled blood TCRbeta repertoires that made up the dataset. The repertoires were released in a freely available public database intended as a resource for research on the immune response to SARS-CoV-2. Samples were obtained from the ongoing ImmuneRACE study (first 160 participants) and from about 1,300 subjects provided by 6 global collaborators. Nearly every sample came with metadata listing a de-identified subject ID, COVID-19 status, age in years and sex. Where available, HLA class I and class II types were obtained from metadata supplied by the sample provider rather than from assay-based typing.

CDR1 MNHEY and CDR2 SVGAGI are derived from the germline V gene. The CDR3 runs 14 residues from the cysteine to the phenylalanine. Of all the DNA, just the CDR3 is kept, 42 bases in frame from base 1. Deletion took 3 bases off V and 7 bases off J, with a span of 15 bases between the germline ends. With respect to this clone: Its antigen is still unknown. No much larger clone is present one base from it, and per-base qualities are unavailable.

The immunoSEQ Assay, a bias-controlled multiplex PCR, was used to amplify TCRbeta CDR3 regions from genomic DNA. The authors' analysis ran thus. Within the assay, amplification of reference gene primers was used to estimate how many nucleated cells each sample contained. Sequence reads were collapsed and filtered to measure the absolute abundance of every unique TCRbeta CDR3 rearrangement. For each sample, productive Simpson clonality was calculated as the square root of Simpson's diversity index over productive rearrangements. Imported from immuneACCESS, the table was reduced by TCRdb to in-frame sequences with V and J called. These copies leave out some clones; in studies compared against another copy, an unresolved V gene accounts for under half, and the cause of the remainder is not known. The V and J calls and clone size were taken over from that table, and D and trimming were inferred from the DNA. Present in this sample are 130,000 to 150,000 clones, about 87% of which were seen just once. The top ten constitute over 0.8% of the sample.

The collaborating institutions used their own protocols to collect whole blood in K2EDTA tubes. Collaborator samples were shipped for TCRbeta analysis as frozen whole blood, isolated PBMCs, or DNA extracted from either sample type. Paper-wide results and their limitations: The quantity of clinical and demographic metadata differed by source and by participant and was supplied without curation.

This TCR came from a woman aged 50 to 65 with acute or convalescent COVID-19. Sequencing was performed on peripheral blood. The V gene is TRBV6-5 and the J gene is TRBJ1-1; a confident D gene designation cannot be given. The bases read TGTGCCAGCAGTTATTCGGCGGGGAAGAGTGAAGCTTTCTTT. It translates as CASSYSAGKSEAFF.